The 16 T cell receptor beta chains listed next were all sequenced from one sample in a study of blood T cell repertoires in COVID-19. Sequencing used immunoSEQ multiplex PCR; TCRdb keeps in-frame clones, though not all of them. The repertoire holds about 240,000 clones, with about 82% as singletons. The sequencing input was peripheral blood. All receptors come from a man older than 75 with acute or convalescent COVID-19.

The chain joins TRBV18 to TRBJ1-1; no clear D. CDR1 and CDR2 from the germline V gene are KGHSH and LQKENI. The V end lost 0 bases, the J end lost 3 bases, and 14 bases lay between the germline ends. The CDR3 totals 16 residues. In nucleotides, the CDR3 is TGTGCCAGCTCACCACCTATGGCCTCCCGGGACACTGAAGCTTTCTTT. Its translation is CASSPPMASRDTEAFF.

V and J are TRBV5-6 and TRBJ1-4; 9 bases line up with TRBD1. Unmatched junction bases numbered 9, after V lost 0 bases and J lost 0 bases. The CDR3 covers 19 residues. Germline CDR1 SGHDT, CDR2 YYEEEE. For the CDR3, the DNA is TGTGCCAGCAGCTTGGCCGGACAGGGGTCGGTTGCAACTAATGAAAAACTGTTTTTT. This codes for CASSLAGQGSVATNEKLFF.

The chain employs TRBV12-3 or TRBV12-4 and TRBJ2-7; D is unclear. CDR3 size: 13 residues. V was clipped by 8 bases and J by 6 bases, with 17 bases between them. The CDR3 here is CASRPQVVGEQYF. In nucleotides, the CDR3 is TGTGCCAGCCGACCCCAGGTGGTGGGCGAGCAGTACTTC.

The chain carries TRBV10-3 and TRBJ1-5; TRBD1 matches 9 bases. V was clipped by 10 bases and J by 3 bases; unmatched bases: 4. Germline CDR1 is ENHRY and CDR2 is SYGVKD. The CDR3 extends over 13 amino acids. DNA for the CDR3: TGTGCCAGCCGGGACAGGGACAATCAGCCCCAGCATTTT. Protein: CASRDRDNQPQHF.

This clone was seen a handful of times. The chain couples TRBV2 to TRBJ1-2, with TRBD1 matching 10 bases. The ends lost 1 base at V and 4 bases at J; junction bases unmatched: 6. The CDR3 runs 16 residues. Germline CDR1 and CDR2: SNHLY and FYNNEI. The CDR3 DNA reads as TGTGCCAGCAGTGAAGGTCGCGGGACAGGGGTCTATGGCTACACCTTC. The encoded protein is CASSEGRGTGVYGYTF.

The rearrangement links TRBV10-3 to TRBJ2-1, with a weak D call TRBD2 (6 bases). This CDR3 region has 15 residues. V was shortened by 5 bases and J by 0 bases, with 11 bases between the two germline ends. Germline CDR1 ENHRY, CDR2 SYGVKD. CDR3 coding DNA: TGTGCCATCAGTCGGGACTCCAGCTCCTACAATGAGCAGTTCTTC. Amino acids: CAISRDSSSYNEQFF.

The chain couples TRBV6-6 to TRBJ1-1; D ambiguous. Looked up from germline, CDR1 is MNHNY and CDR2 is SVGAGI (reference sequence). This CDR3 has 13 amino acids. Trimming removed 4 bases from V and 5 bases from J, with 11 bases in between. The CDR3 DNA reads as TGTGCCAGCAGTTTGATGGGGAGTACTGAAGCTTTCTTT. It encodes CASSLMGSTEAFF.

With regard to this clone: Distinct nucleotide sequences in the sample also encode this CDR3. This CDR3 reads CASSPDRVQPQHF. DNA for the CDR3: TGTGCCAGCAGCCCGGACAGGGTCCAGCCCCAGCATTTT. The chain has TRBV28 and TRBJ1-5; 8 bases match TRBD1. This CDR3 has 13 amino acids. The V and J ends lost 6 bases and 7 bases, in that order; junction bases with no gene match: 5. The germline CDR1 and CDR2 sequences are MDHEN and SYDVKM.

CDR3 in amino acids: CASSVTGLYGYTF. The DNA of the CDR3 is TGTGCCAGCAGCGTGACAGGGCTCTATGGCTACACCTTC. This chain uses TRBV7-2 with TRBJ1-2; the match to TRBD1 covers 7 bases. Trimming at V came to 5 bases and at J to 4 bases, leaving 4 bases not matched to a gene. The CDR3 is 13 residues long. Germline-derived CDR1 and CDR2 are SGHTA and FQGNSA.

This chain uses TRBV28 with TRBJ2-1; 11 bases are a match to TRBD2. The germline V gene has CDR1 MDHEN and CDR2 SYDVKM. The trim removed 8 bases at V and 7 bases at J, leaving 7 bases unmatched. The CDR3 is 14 residues long. CDR3 nucleotides: TGTGCCAGCGAACTAGCGGGAGAAAGGAATGAGCAGTTCTTC. Translating gives CASELAGERNEQFF.

The chain is built from TRBV20-1 and TRBJ1-2, with a weak D call TRBD1 (5 bases). From germline, CDR1 is DFQATT and CDR2 SNEGSKA (reference sequence). V lost 3 bases, J lost 7 bases, and 9 bases lay in between. The CDR3 spans 11 residues. The CDR3 spells CSASRGTGYTF. Written as DNA, the CDR3 is TGCAGTGCTAGTAGGGGCACTGGCTACACCTTC.

The gene calls are TRBV15 and TRBJ1-4; 11 nucleotides align to TRBD1. Germline CDR1 is LNHNV and CDR2 is YYDKDF (reference sequence). The length of the CDR3 is 15 residues. V trimming: 4 bases; J trimming: 6 bases; junction bases outside the gene matches: 4. CDR3 sequence (DNA): TGTGCCACCAGCAAAGGGGACAGGGGGGATGAAAAACTGTTTTTT. Its translation: CATSKGDRGDEKLFF.

V usage is TRBV6-5 and J usage is TRBJ2-7; maybe TRBD1 (6 bases). Deletions cut 0 bases from V and 2 bases from J, with 11 bases between. The length of the CDR3 is 15 residues. Germline values: CDR1 MNHEY, CDR2 SVGAGI. Here the CDR3 DNA reads TGTGCCAGCAGTTACTCAGTGGGACAAACCTACGAGCAGTACTTC. This sequence encodes CASSYSVGQTYEQYF.

In its sample, this clone was seen a few times. The rearrangement links TRBV6-1 to TRBJ1-4; 9 bases are shared with TRBD1. The junction had 2 bases not matched to a gene; V was cut back by 1 base and J by 5 bases. Germline V gene sequence: CDR1 MNHNS, CDR2 SASEGT. There are 15 residues in the CDR3. CDR3 residues: CASSEGGTGNEKLFF. As DNA, the CDR3 is TGTGCCAGCAGTGAAGGAGGGACAGGGAATGAAAAACTGTTTTTT.

The chain carries TRBV7-3 and TRBJ2-3; unclear D gene. Germline V gives CDR1 SGHTA, CDR2 FQGTGA. CDR3 size: 15 residues. The V end lost 0 bases, the J end lost 0 bases, and 7 bases lay between the germline ends. The DNA for the CDR3 is TGTGCCAGCAGCTTAACGCGGAGCAGCACAGATACGCAGTATTTT. Translating gives CASSLTRSSTDTQYF.

This chain connects TRBV7-9 to TRBJ2-3, with 7 nucleotides matching TRBD2. Trimming at V came to 4 bases and at J to 4 bases, leaving 14 bases not matched to a gene. Germline V gives CDR1 SEHNR, CDR2 FQNEAQ (reference sequence). The CDR3 totals 17 residues. The CDR3 DNA sequence: TGTGCCAGCAGCTCCCTCGGACTAGTCGGGATGGCAGATACGCAGTATTTT. Protein sequence: CASSSLGLVGMADTQYF. Variable domain in full (rest from reference TRBV7-9 and TRBJ2-3): DTGVSQNPRHKITKRGQNVTFRCDPISEHNRLYWYRQTLGQGPEFLTYFQNEAQLEKSRLLSDRFSAERPKGSFSTLEIQRTEQGDSAMYLCASSSLGLVGMADTQYFGPGTRLTVL.